This T cell receptor beta chain comes out of a study of blood T cell repertoires in COVID-19 (TCRdb year 2020). For the study in its entirety: Collaborator samples came from the United States, Italy and Spain and covered acute and convalescent phases of COVID-19. The prospective study material was composed of cDNA or gDNA derived from T cells, B-cell-depleted T cells, or PBMCs. Deeply sampled blood TCRbeta repertoires from subjects exposed to, actively infected with, or recovered from COVID-19 were included in the dataset. The repertoires were released in a freely available public database intended as a resource for research on the immune response to SARS-CoV-2. The samples were drawn from two sources: the first 160 participants of the ongoing ImmuneRACE study, and some 1,300 subjects contributed by 6 global collaborators. Nearly every sample came with metadata listing a de-identified subject ID, COVID-19 status, age in years and sex. Where available, HLA class I and class II types were taken from metadata supplied by the sample provider and were not determined by assay-based typing.

Trimming removed 4 bases from V and 4 bases from J, leaving 12 bases between the germline ends. CDR1 and CDR2 are read off the germline V gene as MDHEN and SYDVKM. From its cysteine to its phenylalanine, the CDR3 spans 14 amino acids. Of the read, only the CDR3 DNA is kept; its 42 bases are in frame from base 1. General study outcomes and caveats: Clinical and demographic metadata were provided uncurated, with the amount varying by source and participant.

Participants in the prospective study were aged about 18 to 95 years, lived in 24 United States geographic areas, and enrolled through a virtual design. Cohort assignment in the prospective study relied on participant-reported clinical history from a screening survey and a study questionnaire. Each participant in the prospective study had whole blood, serum and a nasopharyngeal or oropharyngeal swab collected by mobile phlebotomists. Prospective study participants could optionally give additional blood draws and questionnaires over an approximately 2-month period. Before DNA extraction, prospective study blood samples were shipped either frozen or at room temperature. This clone was detected once. Its binding antigen is unknown. No base quality information exists; no much larger clone differs at one position. The immunoSEQ Assay, a bias-controlled multiplex PCR, was used to amplify TCRbeta CDR3 regions from genomic DNA. In the source study's methods: The number of nucleated cells in each sample was estimated by amplification of reference gene primers within the assay. To quantify the absolute abundance of each unique TCRbeta CDR3 rearrangement, sequence reads were collapsed and filtered. For each sample, productive Simpson clonality was calculated as the square root of Simpson's diversity index over productive rearrangements. As stored in TCRdb, this immuneACCESS dataset retains in-frame rearrangements with V and J assigned. A fraction of the clones does not appear; measured against another copy, unresolved V genes explain less than half of the discrepancy, and the remainder lacks a known reason. That table gives V, J and clone size, and the DNA gave D and trimming. The sample data list about 220,000 clones, and about 90% of these were observed just once. The ten top clones hold roughly 15% of the sample.

Sequencing input: PBMCs or T cells enriched from blood (not recorded which). The V and J genes are TRBV28 and TRBJ2-3; a tentative D match to TRBD1 spans 5 bases. The clonotype was recovered from a woman aged 45-59 years with acute COVID-19. The CDR3 protein sequence reads: CASSSQQAPDTQYF. The DNA sequence is given as TGTGCCAGCAGTTCACAACAGGCACCAGATACGCAGTATTTT.